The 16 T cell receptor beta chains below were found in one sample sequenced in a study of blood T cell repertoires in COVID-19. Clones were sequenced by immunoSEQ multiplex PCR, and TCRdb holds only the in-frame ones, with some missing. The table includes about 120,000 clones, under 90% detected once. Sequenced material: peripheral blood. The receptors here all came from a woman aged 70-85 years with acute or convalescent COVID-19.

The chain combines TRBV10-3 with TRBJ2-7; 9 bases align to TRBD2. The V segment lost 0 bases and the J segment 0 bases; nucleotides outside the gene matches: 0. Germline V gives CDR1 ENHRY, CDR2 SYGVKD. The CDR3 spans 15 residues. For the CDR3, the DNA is TGTGCCATCAGTGAGTCAGCGGGGGGCTCCTACGAGCAGTACGTC. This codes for CAISESAGGSYEQYV.

DNA for the CDR3: TGTGCCAGCAGACTAGGTCCAGGTGCGAACACTGAAGCTTTCTTT. Translating gives CASRLGPGANTEAFF. The genes are TRBV3-1 (or the pseudogene TRBV3-2) and TRBJ1-1; the D is unclear. V was shortened by 6 bases and J by 1 base, with 15 bases between the two germline ends. The CDR3 totals 15 residues. Germline V gene lookup returns CDR1 LGHDT and CDR2 YNNKEL (reference sequence).

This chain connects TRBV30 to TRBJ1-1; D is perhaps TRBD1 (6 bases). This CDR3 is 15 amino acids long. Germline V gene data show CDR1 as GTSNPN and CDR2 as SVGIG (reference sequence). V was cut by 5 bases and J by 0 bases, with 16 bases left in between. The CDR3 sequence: CAWGLPSGVNTEAFF. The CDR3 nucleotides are TGTGCCTGGGGTCTCCCTTCAGGGGTGAACACTGAAGCTTTCTTT. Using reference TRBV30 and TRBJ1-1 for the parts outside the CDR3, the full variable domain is SQTIHQWPATLVQPVGSPLSLECTVEGTSNPNLYWYRQAAGRGLQLLFYSVGIGQISSEVPQNLSASRPQDRQFILSSKKLLLSDSGFYLCAWGLPSGVNTEAFFGQGTRLTVV.

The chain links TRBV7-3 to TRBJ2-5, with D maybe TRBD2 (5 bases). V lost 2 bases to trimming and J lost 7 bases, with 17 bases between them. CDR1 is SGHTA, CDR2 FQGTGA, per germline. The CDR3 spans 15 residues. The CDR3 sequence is CASSLSGLRESTQYF. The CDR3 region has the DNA TGTGCCAGCAGCTTATCTGGACTGAGGGAGTCGACCCAGTACTTC.

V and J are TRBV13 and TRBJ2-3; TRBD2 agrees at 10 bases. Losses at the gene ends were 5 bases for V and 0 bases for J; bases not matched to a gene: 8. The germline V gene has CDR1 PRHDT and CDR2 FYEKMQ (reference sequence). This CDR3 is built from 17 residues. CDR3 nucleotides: TGTGCCAGCAGCCCCAGAGCGGGGGGGCTCAGCACAGATACGCAGTATTTT. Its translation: CASSPRAGGLSTDTQYF.

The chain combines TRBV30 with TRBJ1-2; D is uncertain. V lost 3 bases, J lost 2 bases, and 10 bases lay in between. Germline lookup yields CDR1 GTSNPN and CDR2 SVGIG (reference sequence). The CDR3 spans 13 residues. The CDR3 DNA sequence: TGTGCCTGGAGCCCGCACTTGAACTATGGCTACACCTTC. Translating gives CAWSPHLNYGYTF.

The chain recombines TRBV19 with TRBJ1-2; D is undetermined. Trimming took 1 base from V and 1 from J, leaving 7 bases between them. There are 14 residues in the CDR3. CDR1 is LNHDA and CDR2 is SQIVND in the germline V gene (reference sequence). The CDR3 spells CASSIGLSNYGYTF. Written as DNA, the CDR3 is TGTGCCAGTAGTATAGGCCTTAGTAACTATGGCTACACCTTC.

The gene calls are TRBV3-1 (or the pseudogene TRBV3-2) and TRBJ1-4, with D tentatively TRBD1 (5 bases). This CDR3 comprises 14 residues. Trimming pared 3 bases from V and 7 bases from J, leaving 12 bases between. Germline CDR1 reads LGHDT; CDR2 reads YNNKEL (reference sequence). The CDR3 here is CASSHFGGGEKLFF. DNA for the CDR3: TGTGCCAGCAGCCATTTTGGCGGGGGTGAAAAACTGTTTTTT.

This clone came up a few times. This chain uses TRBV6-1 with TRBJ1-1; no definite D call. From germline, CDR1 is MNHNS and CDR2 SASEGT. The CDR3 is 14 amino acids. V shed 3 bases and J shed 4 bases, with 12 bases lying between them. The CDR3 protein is CASSDRWSSTEAFF. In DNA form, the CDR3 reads TGTGCCAGCAGTGACAGGTGGTCAAGCACTGAAGCTTTCTTT.

CDR3 nucleotides: TGTGCCAGCAGTTACTCCTTGGGGCGCGGGCCCCAGCATTTT. It is translated as CASSYSLGRGPQHF. The chain combines TRBV6-5 with TRBJ1-5, with a weak D call TRBD1 (5 bases). Germline CDR1 is MNHEY and CDR2 is SVGAGI. This CDR3 contains 14 residues. V gave up 0 bases and J gave up 9 bases, with 12 bases separating them.

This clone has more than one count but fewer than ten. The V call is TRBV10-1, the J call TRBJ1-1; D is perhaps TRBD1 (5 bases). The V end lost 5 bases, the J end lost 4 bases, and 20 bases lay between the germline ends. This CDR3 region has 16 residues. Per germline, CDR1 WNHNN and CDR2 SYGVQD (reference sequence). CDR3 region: CASSKPVRGLATEAFF. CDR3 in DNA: TGCGCCAGCAGTAAACCGGTCCGGGGGTTGGCCACTGAAGCTTTCTTT.

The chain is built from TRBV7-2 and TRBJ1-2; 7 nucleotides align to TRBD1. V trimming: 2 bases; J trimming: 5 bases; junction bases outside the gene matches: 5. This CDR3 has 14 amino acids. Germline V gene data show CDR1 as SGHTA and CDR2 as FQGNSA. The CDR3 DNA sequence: TGTGCCAGCAGCTTATCTGGACAGGAGTATGGCTACACCTTC. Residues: CASSLSGQEYGYTF.

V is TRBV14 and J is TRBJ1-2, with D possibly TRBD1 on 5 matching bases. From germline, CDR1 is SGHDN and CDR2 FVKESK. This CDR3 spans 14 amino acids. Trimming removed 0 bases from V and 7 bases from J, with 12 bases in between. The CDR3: CASSQDQLRGGYTF. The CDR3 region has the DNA TGTGCCAGCAGCCAAGATCAACTTAGGGGTGGCTACACCTTC.

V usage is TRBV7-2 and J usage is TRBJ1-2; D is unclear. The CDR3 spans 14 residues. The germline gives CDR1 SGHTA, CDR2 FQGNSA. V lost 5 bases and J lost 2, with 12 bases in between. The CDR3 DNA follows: TGTGCCAGCAGCCCCTACCCCGCCAACTATGGCTACACCTTC. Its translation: CASSPYPANYGYTF. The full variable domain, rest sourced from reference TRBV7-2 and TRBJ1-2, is GAGVSQSPSNKVTEKGKDVELRCDPISGHTALYWYRQSLGQGLEFLIYFQGNSAPDKSGLPSDRFSAERTGGSVSTLTIQRTQQEDSAVYLCASSPYPANYGYTFGSGTRLTVV.

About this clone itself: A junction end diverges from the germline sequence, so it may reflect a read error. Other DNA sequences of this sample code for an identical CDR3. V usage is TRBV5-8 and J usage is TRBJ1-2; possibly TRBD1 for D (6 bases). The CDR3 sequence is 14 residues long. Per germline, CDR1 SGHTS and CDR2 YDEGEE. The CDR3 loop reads CASSSPGENYGYTF. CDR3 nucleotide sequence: TGTGCTAGCAGCTCACCAGGGGAGAACTATGGCTACACCTTC.

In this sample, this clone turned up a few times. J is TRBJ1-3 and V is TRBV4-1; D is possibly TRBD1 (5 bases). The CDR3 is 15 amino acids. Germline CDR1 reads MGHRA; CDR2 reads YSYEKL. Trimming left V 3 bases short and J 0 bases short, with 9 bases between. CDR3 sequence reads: CASSHGHTSGNTIYF. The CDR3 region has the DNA TGCGCCAGCAGCCACGGACATACCTCTGGAAACACCATATATTTT.